The clone carrying this TCR beta chain was counted only a few times. Antigen unknown. The source of the sample is a study of CD8 T cells in ankylosing spondylitis. Overall study findings and caveats: Clones that were linked to disease were CD8+ and were relatively rare in peripheral blood. Within ankylosing spondylitis blood, a TCR beta motif made up of eight highly homologous variants appeared to be characteristic. The authors reported significant enrichment of disease-linked clones in matched ankylosing spondylitis synovial fluid. Earlier authors reported some of these motif variants in reactive arthritis synovial fluid and blood.

As the method for making TCR beta libraries, quantitative 5'-RACE with molecular barcodes was used. Each CDR3 protein is one row after TCRdb ran MiXCR on the 5' RACE reads. This sample has around 770,000 distinct CDR3 sequences; about 12% occur once, and the top ten carry approximately 0.5%. The specimen sequenced was blood, either unsorted or a sorted T cell fraction (not recorded which). The clonotype was recovered from a male donor with ankylosing spondylitis.

In DNA form, the CDR3 reads TGCGCCAGCAGCGGCGGGACAGGGGAGGACTATGGCTACACCTTC. Translated: CASSGGTGEDYGYTF. The chain employs TRBV5-1 and TRBJ1-2, with 10 nucleotides matching TRBD1. J gave up 3 bases and V 4 bases, and 6 bases lay outside the gene matches. Germline CDR1 is SGHRS and CDR2 is YFSETQ. CDR3 length: 15 residues. Looking up the rest from reference TRBV5-1 and TRBJ1-2 gives the full variable domain: KAGVTQTPRYLIKTRGQQVTLSCSPISGHRSVSWYQQTPGQGLQFLFEYFSETQRNKGNFPGRFSGRQFSNSRSEMNVSTLELGDSALYLCASSGGTGEDYGYTFGSGTRLTVV.